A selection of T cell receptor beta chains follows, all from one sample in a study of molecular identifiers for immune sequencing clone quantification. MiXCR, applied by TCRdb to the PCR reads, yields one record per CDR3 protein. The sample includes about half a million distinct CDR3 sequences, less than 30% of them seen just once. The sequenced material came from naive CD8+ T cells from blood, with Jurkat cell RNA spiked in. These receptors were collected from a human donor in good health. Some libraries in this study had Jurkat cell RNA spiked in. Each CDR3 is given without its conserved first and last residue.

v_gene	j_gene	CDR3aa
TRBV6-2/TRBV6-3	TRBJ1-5	ASSERGLGNQPQH
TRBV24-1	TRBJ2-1	ATSVGGNEQF
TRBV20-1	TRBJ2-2	SLRDTNTGELF
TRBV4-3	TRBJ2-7	ASSQDPGQGYEQY
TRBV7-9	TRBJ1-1	ASSLEDRGMAEAF
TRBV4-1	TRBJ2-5	ASSQLERGTGPQY
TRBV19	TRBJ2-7	ASSISPGYEQY
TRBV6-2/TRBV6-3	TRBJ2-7	ASASAFASYEQY
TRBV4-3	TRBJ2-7	ASSQGTQGLAGYEQY
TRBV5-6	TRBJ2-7	ASSLGLAGLSYEQY
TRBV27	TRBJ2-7	ASSLSAGTPAYEQY
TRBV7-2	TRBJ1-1	ASRPDRGGTEAF
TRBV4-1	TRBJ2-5	ASSPGLVETQY
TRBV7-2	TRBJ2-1	ASSLGRTSGNVNEQF
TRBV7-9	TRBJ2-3	ASSLGDVGY
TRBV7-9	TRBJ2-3	ASSLGGGSAPDTQY
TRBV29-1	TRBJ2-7	SVGQGEYEQY
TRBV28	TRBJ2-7	ASSLRDSGYEQY
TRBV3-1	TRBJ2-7	ASSQGLAGGFTDEQY
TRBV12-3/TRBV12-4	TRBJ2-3	ASSLGLAGTGWADTQY
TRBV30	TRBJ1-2	AWSPGTPYGYT
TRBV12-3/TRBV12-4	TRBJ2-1	ASSSSREQF
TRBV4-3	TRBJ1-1	ASSPSRTGAEAF
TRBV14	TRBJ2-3	ARRHGSGTTDTQY
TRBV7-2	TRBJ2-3	ASSLALGGGRDTQY
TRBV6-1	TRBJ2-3	TSSEGQFSTDTQY
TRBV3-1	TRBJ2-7	ASSPPGRRNYEQY
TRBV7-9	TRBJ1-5	ASSSTSEPQH
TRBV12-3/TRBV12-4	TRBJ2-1	ASIWSQSYNEQF
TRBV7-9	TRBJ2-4	ASSWEETGENIQY
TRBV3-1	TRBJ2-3	ASSQLGTSGENTDTQY
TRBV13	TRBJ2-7	ASSPSYSYEQY
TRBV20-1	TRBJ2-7	SAPGQGDEQY
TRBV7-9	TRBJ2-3	ASSPSQGGTDTQY
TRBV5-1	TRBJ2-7	ASWDNSYEQY
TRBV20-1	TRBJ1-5	SAVTGYYQPQH
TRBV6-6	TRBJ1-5	ASSYWGDSNQPQH
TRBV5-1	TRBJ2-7	ASRASSGGEQY
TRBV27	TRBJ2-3	ASRGMRDTQY
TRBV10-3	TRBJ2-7	DISDPSTYEQY
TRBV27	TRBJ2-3	AGSISGPSTDTQY
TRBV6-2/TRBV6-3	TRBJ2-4	ASSYSGLAGINIQY
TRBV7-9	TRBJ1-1	ASSLGLAGFEAF
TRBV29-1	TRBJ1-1	SVVVSGEAF
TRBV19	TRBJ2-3	ASRRTSGGAADTQY
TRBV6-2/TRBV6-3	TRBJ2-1	ASSYPRNEQF
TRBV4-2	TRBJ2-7	ASSQGQVPEQY
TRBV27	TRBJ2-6	ASGVQGTRANVLT
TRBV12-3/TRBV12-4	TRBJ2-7	ASSFGGTNYEQY